This T cell receptor (beta chain) was captured in a study of vaccination and CD4 T cells after COVID-19. Overall study context: The BNT162b2 or mRNA-1273 vaccine was given to participants in two doses. Median draw time for post-COVID samples was 80 to 110 days post-diagnosis (range 35 to 161). Study conclusions and caveats: Looking at convalescent patients, 304 of their 307 vaccine-specific clones were spike mono-reactive.

The V end lost 5 bases, the J end lost 4 bases, and 12 bases lay between the germline ends. The germline V gene has CDR1 MRHNA and CDR2 SNTAGT. This CDR3 has 14 residues. This clonotype showed up just a few times. What it recognizes is unknown. The treatment was: approximately nine-day PBMC culture with coronavirus spike peptide pools or control peptides (ViraFEST assay). Cultured CD4+ T cell DNA underwent sequencing with the Oncomine TCR Beta short-read assay. It was cultured CD4+ T cells from which genomic DNA was extracted. TCRdb ran MiXCR on the PCR reads and lists one entry per CDR3 protein. This sample has about 23,000 distinct CDR3 sequences, with under 45% found just once.

The sample in question was CD4+ T cells from blood, cultured in vitro, obtained before SARS-CoV-2 vaccination. V usage is TRBV6-4 and J usage is TRBJ1-5; D remains ambiguous. This receptor was identified in a human donor who received a COVID-19 vaccine. The DNA of the CDR3 is TGTGCCAGCAGTAAAGAGGGTGGTAATCAGCCCCAGCATTTT. It specifies CASSKEGGNQPQHF.